This T cell receptor (beta chain) was sequenced during a study of T cell changes during pregnancy in multiple sclerosis. Sequenced by immunoSEQ multiplex PCR; TCRdb stores in-frame clones only, minus some. The sample records approximately 51,000 clones, roughly 93% being singletons. The V and J ends lost 5 bases and 2 bases respectively, with 18 bases between them. The CDR3 has 16 residues. Germline V gene lookup returns CDR1 LNHDA and CDR2 SQIVND (reference sequence). This rearrangement joins TRBV19 to TRBJ1-2; a possible D gene is TRBD1 (6 bases). The material sequenced was peripheral blood, taken in the second trimester of pregnancy. The clonotype originates from a female donor with multiple sclerosis, enrolled in a pregnancy study. CDR3 residues: CASSPNRGQRNYGYTF. In nucleotides, the CDR3 is TGTGCCAGTAGTCCCAACCGAGGACAGCGAAACTATGGCTACACCTTC. Looking up the rest from reference TRBV19 and TRBJ1-2 gives the full variable domain: DGGITQSPKYLFRKEGQNVTLSCEQNLNHDAMYWYRQDPGQGLRLIYYSQIVNDFQKGDIAEGYSVSREKKESFPLTVTSAQKNPTAFYLCASSPNRGQRNYGYTFGSGTRLTVV.